This entry features one T cell receptor beta chain sequence. This record comes from a study of patients and donors after allogeneic stem cell transplantation. TCRdb reprocessed the RT-PCR reads via MiXCR and lists one record per CDR3 protein. The data show roughly 880,000 distinct CDR3 sequences, more than 15% seen once. Trimming shortened V by 3 bases and J by 5 bases, and 8 bases separated the two germline ends. Germline V lookup: CDR1 MNHEY, CDR2 SMNVEV (reference sequence). This CDR3 has 13 residues. The chain is built from TRBV27 and TRBJ1-5; no firm D call. Sample: blood, either unsorted or a sorted T cell fraction (not recorded which). The clonotype comes from a human donor who was either an allogeneic HSCT recipient or a stem cell or donor lymphocyte infusion donor (not recorded which). It is not recorded whose cells these are; they may come from a transplant donor. In DNA form, the CDR3 reads TGTGCCAGCAGTTTTGCTCGTGATCAGCCCCAGCATTTT. This codes for CASSFARDQPQHF.